This TCR beta chain was captured in a study of beta chain features in type 1 diabetes. As every portion of the isolated RNA was reverse transcribed, the sequencing read expressed TCRB transcripts. Clones were read by immunoSEQ multiplex PCR, and TCRdb kept only the in-frame ones, dropping some. The sample shows about 160,000 clones, approximately 8% of them seen only once. Central memory, naive, regulatory and stem cell-like memory CD4+ cells were sorted by CD45RO/CCR7/CD25/CD127/CD95/CD27. Study-wide points: When Type 1 diabetes patients were examined, their TCRB CDR3s proved moderately but significantly shorter in all four CD4+ subsets. Any HLA-type effect on TCRB rearrangement remained unresolved here. A pattern of fewer insertions and more deletions at VDJ junctions was seen in type 1 diabetes patients.

The CDR3 totals 10 residues. V lost 3 bases and J 13 bases, leaving 7 bases between the germline ends. Germline CDR1 MDHEN, CDR2 SYDVKM. On this clone itself: Antigen: not known.

The sample taken for sequencing was central memory CD4+ T cells from blood. The chain uses TRBV28 and TRBJ1-5; D gene ambiguous. The receptor's source is a woman in her thirties or forties with type 1 diabetes. CDR3 sequence: CASSFRGQHF. CDR3 sequence (DNA): TGTGCCAGCAGTTTCCGGGGTCAGCATTTT.